The clone carrying this TCR beta chain showed up many times. Reasons for excluding patients were uncontrolled infection, other autoimmune disease, pregnancy or lactation. Amplification of TCR beta CDR3 regions used RNA as the template. HTBI primers were used for first-round RT-PCR of the TCR CDR3. TCRdb reprocessed the multiplex PCR reads with MiXCR, giving one entry per CDR3 protein. The sample includes a few hundred thousand distinct CDR3 sequences, about 16% of them seen just once. This record belongs to a study of T cells in Graves' hyperthyroidism and ophthalmopathy. Across the study: Staff took peripheral blood when the initial diagnosis was made, before any treatment began.

Germline V gives CDR1 SGHRS, CDR2 YFSETQ. The CDR3 consists of 15 residues. V dropped 3 bases and J dropped 10 bases, with 22 bases sitting between them. Source material: blood. The rearrangement links TRBV5-1 to TRBJ1-1; D is possibly TRBD1 (5 bases). This receptor was obtained from a woman aged 45-59 years with Graves' hyperthyroidism that later progressed to Graves' ophthalmopathy. CDR3: CASSSLSGGEDGAFF. CDR3 DNA: TGCGCCAGCAGCTCCTTAAGTGGGGGTGAGGATGGAGCTTTCTTT.